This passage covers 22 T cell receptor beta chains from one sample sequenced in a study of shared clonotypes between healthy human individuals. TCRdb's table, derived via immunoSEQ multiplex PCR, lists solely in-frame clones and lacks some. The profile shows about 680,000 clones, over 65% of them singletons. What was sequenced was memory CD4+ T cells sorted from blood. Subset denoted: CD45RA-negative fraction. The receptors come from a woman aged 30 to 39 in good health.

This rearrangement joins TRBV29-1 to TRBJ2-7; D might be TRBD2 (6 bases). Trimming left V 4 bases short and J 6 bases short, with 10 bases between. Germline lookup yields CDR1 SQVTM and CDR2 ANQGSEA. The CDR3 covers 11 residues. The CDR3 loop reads CSVGGVLEQYF. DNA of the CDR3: TGCAGCGTTGGGGGGGTCCTCGAGCAGTACTTC.

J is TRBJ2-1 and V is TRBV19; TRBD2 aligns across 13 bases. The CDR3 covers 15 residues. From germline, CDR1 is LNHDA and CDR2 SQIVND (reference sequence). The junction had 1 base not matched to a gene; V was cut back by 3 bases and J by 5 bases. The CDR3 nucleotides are TGTGCCAGTAGTATGGGACTAGCGGGGAACAATGAGCAGTTCTTC. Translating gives CASSMGLAGNNEQFF. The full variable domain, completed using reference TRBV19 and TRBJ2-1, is DGGITQSPKYLFRKEGQNVTLSCEQNLNHDAMYWYRQDPGQGLRLIYYSQIVNDFQKGDIAEGYSVSREKKESFPLTVTSAQKNPTAFYLCASSMGLAGNNEQFFGPGTRLTVL.

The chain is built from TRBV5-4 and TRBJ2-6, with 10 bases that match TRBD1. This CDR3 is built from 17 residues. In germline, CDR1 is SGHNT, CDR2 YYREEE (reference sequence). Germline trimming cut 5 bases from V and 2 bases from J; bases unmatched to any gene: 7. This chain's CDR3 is CASRMTGGATGANVLTF. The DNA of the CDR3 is TGTGCCAGCAGAATGACAGGGGGCGCGACTGGGGCCAACGTCCTGACTTTC.

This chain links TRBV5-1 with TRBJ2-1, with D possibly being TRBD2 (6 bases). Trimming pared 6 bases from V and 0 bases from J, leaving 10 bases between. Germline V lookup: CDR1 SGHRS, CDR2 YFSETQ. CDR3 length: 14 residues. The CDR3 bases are TGCGCCAGCACCTGGGGGGTCTCCTACAATGAGCAGTTCTTC. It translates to CASTWGVSYNEQFF.

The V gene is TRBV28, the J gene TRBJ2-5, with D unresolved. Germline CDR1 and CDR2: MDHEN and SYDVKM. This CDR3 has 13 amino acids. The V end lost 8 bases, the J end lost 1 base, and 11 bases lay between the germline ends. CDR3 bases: TGTGCCAGCGGCCTCGGTGTCCAAGAGACCCAGTACTTC. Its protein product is CASGLGVQETQYF.

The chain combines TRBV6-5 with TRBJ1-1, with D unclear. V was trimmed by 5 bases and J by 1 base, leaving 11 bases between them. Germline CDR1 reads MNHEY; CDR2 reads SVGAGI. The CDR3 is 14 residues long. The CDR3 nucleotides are TGTGCCAGCAGTCCCGTCGCTGGGAACACTGAAGCTTTCTTT. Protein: CASSPVAGNTEAFF.

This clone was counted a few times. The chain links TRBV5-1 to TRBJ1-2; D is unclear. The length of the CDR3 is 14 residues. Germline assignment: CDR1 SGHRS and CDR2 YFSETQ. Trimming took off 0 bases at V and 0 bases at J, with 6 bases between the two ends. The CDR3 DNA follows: TGCGCCAGCAGCTTGGGGATAGCTAACTATGGCTACACCTTC. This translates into CASSLGIANYGYTF. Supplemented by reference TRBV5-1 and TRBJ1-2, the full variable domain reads KAGVTQTPRYLIKTRGQQVTLSCSPISGHRSVSWYQQTPGQGLQFLFEYFSETQRNKGNFPGRFSGRQFSNSRSEMNVSTLELGDSALYLCASSLGIANYGYTFGSGTRLTVV.

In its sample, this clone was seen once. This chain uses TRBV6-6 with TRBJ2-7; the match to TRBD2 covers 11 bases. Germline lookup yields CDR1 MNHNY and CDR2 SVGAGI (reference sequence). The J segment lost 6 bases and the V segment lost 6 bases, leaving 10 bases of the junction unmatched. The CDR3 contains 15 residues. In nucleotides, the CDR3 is TGTGCCAGCAGCCCTCTAGCGGGAGGTTCCGGCGAGCAGTACTTC. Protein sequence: CASSPLAGGSGEQYF.

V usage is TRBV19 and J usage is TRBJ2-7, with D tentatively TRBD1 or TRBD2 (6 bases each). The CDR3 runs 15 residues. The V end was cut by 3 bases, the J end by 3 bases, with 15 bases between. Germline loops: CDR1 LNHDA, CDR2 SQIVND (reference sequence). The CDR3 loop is CASSILEGGLYEQYF. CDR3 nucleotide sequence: TGTGCCAGTAGTATCTTAGAAGGGGGACTCTACGAGCAGTACTTC.

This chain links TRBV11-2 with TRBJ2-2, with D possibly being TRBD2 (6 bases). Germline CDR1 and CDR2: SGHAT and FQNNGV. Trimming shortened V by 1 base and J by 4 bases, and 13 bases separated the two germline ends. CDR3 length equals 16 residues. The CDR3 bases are TGTGCCAGCAGCTTAGTCGGAGGGAGCAGCACCGGGGAGCTGTTTTTT. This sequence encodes CASSLVGGSSTGELFF.

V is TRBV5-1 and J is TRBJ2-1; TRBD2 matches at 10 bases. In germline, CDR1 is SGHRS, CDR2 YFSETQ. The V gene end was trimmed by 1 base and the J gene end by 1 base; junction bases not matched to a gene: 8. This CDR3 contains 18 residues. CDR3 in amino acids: CASSLHPSGRGSYNEQFF. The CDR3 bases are TGCGCCAGCAGCTTGCACCCTAGCGGGAGAGGGTCCTACAATGAGCAGTTCTTC.

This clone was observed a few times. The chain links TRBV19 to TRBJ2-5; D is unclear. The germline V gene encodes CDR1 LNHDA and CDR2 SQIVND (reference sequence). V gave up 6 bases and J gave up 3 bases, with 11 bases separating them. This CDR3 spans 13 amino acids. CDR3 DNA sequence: TGTGCCAGTAGGTGGACGGCCGAAGAGACCCAGTACTTC. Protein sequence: CASRWTAEETQYF.

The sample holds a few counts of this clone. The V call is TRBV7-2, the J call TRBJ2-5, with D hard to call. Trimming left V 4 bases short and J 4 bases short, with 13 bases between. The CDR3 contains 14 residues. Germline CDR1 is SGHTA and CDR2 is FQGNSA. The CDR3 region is CASSSWEGRETQYF. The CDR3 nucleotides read TGTGCCAGCAGCTCATGGGAAGGACGAGAGACCCAGTACTTC.

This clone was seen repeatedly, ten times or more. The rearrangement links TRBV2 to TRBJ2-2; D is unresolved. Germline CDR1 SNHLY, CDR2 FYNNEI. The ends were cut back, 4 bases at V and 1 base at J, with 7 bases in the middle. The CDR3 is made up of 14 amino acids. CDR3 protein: CASSGVGNTGELFF. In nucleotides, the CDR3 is TGTGCCAGCAGTGGGGTAGGGAACACCGGGGAGCTGTTTTTT. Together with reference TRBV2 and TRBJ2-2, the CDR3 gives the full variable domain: EPEVTQTPSHQVTQMGQEVILRCVPISNHLYFYWYRQILGQKVEFLVSFYNNEISEKSEIFDDQFSVERPDGSNFTLKIRSTKLEDSAMYFCASSGVGNTGELFFGEGSRLTVL.

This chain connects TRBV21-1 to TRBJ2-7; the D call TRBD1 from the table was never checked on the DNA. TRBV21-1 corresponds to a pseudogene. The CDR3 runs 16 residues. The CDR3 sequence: CASSKRVREVSYEQYF. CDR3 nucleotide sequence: TGTGCCAGCAGCAAACGAGTCAGGGAAGTCTCCTACGAGCAGTACTTC.

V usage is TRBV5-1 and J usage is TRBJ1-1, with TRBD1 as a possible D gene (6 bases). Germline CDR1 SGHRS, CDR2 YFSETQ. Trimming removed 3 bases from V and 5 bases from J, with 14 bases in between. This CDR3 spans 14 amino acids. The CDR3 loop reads CASSWGASGTEAFF. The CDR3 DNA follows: TGCGCCAGCAGCTGGGGGGCTAGTGGGACTGAAGCTTTCTTT.

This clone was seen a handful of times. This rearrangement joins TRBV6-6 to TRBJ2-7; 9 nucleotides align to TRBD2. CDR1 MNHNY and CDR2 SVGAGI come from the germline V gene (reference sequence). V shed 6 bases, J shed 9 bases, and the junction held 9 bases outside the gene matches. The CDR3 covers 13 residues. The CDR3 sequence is CASRLAGVNAQYF. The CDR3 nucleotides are TGTGCCAGCAGATTAGCGGGAGTTAACGCGCAGTACTTC.

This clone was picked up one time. CDR3 loop: CASSQPRTSGRARTYNEQFF. DNA of the CDR3: TGCGCCAGCAGCCAACCCAGGACTAGCGGGAGGGCCAGAACCTACAATGAGCAGTTCTTC. The chain uses TRBV4-1 and TRBJ2-1; TRBD2 matches at 15 bases. Losses at the gene ends were 2 bases for V and 2 bases for J; bases not matched to a gene: 10. CDR1 MGHRA and CDR2 YSYEKL come from the germline V gene. There are 20 residues in the CDR3.

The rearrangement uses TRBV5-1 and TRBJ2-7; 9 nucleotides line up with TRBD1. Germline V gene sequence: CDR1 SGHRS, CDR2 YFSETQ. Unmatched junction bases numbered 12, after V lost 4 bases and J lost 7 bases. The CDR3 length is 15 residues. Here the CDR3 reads CASSRDRAIQGEQYF. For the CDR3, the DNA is TGCGCCAGCAGCAGGGACAGGGCCATTCAGGGGGAGCAGTACTTC.

The CDR3 reads CASSPTLVWVAGSSYEQYF. As DNA, the CDR3 is TGTGCCAGCAGCCCGACCCTAGTGTGGGTAGCGGGCTCCTCCTACGAGCAGTACTTC. The rearrangement links TRBV7-2 to TRBJ2-7, with 7 bases fitting TRBD2. Germline CDR1 reads SGHTA; CDR2 reads FQGNSA. The CDR3 length is 19 residues. The ends lost 5 bases at V and 0 bases at J; junction bases unmatched: 19.

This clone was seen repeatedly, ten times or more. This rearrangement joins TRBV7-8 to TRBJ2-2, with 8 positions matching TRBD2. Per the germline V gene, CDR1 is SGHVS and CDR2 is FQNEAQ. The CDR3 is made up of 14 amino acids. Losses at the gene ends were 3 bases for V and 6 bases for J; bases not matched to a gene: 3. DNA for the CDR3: TGTGCCAGCAGCTTGTTACTAGCGGCCGGGGAGCTGTTTTTT. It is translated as CASSLLLAAGELFF. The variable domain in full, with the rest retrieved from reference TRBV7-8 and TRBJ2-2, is GAGVSQSPRYKVAKRGQDVALRCDPISGHVSLFWYQQALGQGPEFLTYFQNEAQLDKSGLPSDRFFAERPEGSVSTLKIQRTQQEDSAVYLCASSLLLAAGELFFGEGSRLTVL.

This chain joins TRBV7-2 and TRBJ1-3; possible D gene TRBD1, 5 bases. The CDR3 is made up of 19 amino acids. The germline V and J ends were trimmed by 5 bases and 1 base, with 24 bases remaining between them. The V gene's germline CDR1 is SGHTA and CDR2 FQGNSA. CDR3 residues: CASSPREDGFKISGNTIYF. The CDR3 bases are TGTGCCAGCAGCCCCAGGGAGGACGGATTTAAGATTTCTGGAAACACCATATATTTT. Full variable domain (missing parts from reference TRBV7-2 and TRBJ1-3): GAGVSQSPSNKVTEKGKDVELRCDPISGHTALYWYRQSLGQGLEFLIYFQGNSAPDKSGLPSDRFSAERTGGSVSTLTIQRTQQEDSAVYLCASSPREDGFKISGNTIYFGEGSWLTVV.